This is a list of T cell receptor beta chains from one sample in a study of blood T cell repertoires in COVID-19. Profiled with immunoSEQ multiplex PCR; TCRdb holds only in-frame clones, not every one. The sample contains 70,000 to 75,000 clones, about 92% of which appear only once. Specimen: peripheral blood. The receptors here all came from a human donor in a cohort sampled during active COVID-19. Both conserved end residues are part of each CDR3. A D gene is named only where the DNA matches it firmly. Size is omitted from some rows. Given values are once, few, many or a class for expanded clones.

D: -
V: TRBV12-5
J: TRBJ2-7
size: few
DNA: TGTGCTATTACCATGCGGGGACAGCCACTTTCCAACGAGCAGTACTTC
CDR3: CAITMRGQPLSNEQYF

D: TRBD1
V: TRBV12-3/TRBV12-4
J: TRBJ2-5
size: -
DNA: TGTGCCAGCAGTTTAACAGGGGTGGAGACCCAGTACTTC
CDR3: CASSLTGVETQYF

D: TRBD1
V: TRBV10-1
J: TRBJ2-7
size: -
DNA: TGCGCCAGCAGTAACGAGGGACAGTCGTACGAGCAGTACTTC
CDR3: CASSNEGQSYEQYF

D: TRBD2
V: TRBV12-5
J: TRBJ2-1
size: -
DNA: TGTGCTAGTGGCCTGGGCCTAGCGGGACTAAATGAGCAGTTCTTC
CDR3: CASGLGLAGLNEQFF

D: TRBD1
V: TRBV16
J: TRBJ1-2
size: -
DNA: TGTGCCAGCAGCCTTCGCAGGGGGGACTCTGGCTACACCTTC
CDR3: CASSLRRGDSGYTF

D: -
V: TRBV6-4
J: TRBJ1-6
size: -
DNA: TGTGCCAGCAGTGACTCCCTTAATTCACCCCTCCACTTT
CDR3: CASSDSLNSPLHF

D: TRBD2
V: TRBV19
J: TRBJ2-1
size: many
DNA: TGTGCCAGTAGTTACACCGGGACTAGAAATGAGCAGTTCTTC
CDR3: CASSYTGTRNEQFF

D: TRBD1
V: TRBV27
J: TRBJ1-5
size: -
DNA: TGTGCCAGCAGCCCCTTGGGACAGGGCCAATATAGCAATCAGCCCCAGCATTTT
CDR3: CASSPLGQGQYSNQPQHF

D: -
V: TRBV2
J: TRBJ1-5
size: once
DNA: TGTGCCAGCAGTTCTCGGCGGTTTAATCAGCCCCAGCATTTT
CDR3: CASSSRRFNQPQHF

D: -
V: TRBV27
J: TRBJ2-7
size: -
DNA: TGTGCCAGCAGTTGTCGTATCGGACTGTTCTCCTACGAGCAGTACTTC
CDR3: CASSCRIGLFSYEQYF

D: TRBD1
V: TRBV6-6
J: TRBJ2-7
size: -
DNA: TGTGCCAGCAGTTACGCGCAGGGACAGAGCTACGAGCAGTACTTC
CDR3: CASSYAQGQSYEQYF

D: -
V: TRBV27
J: TRBJ2-2
size: -
DNA: TGTGCCAGCAGTTTAGGAGGGATCACCGGGGAGCTGTTTTTT
CDR3: CASSLGGITGELFF

D: -
V: TRBV2
J: TRBJ2-4
size: -
DNA: TGTGCCAGCAAGACCCTGGGGGGGGCCCAGAGGATTCAGTACTTC
CDR3: CASKTLGGAQRIQYF

D: TRBD1
V: TRBV28
J: TRBJ2-5
size: -
DNA: TGTGCCAGCATGGGGGCAGGGGGCCAAGAGACCCAGTACTTC
CDR3: CASMGAGGQETQYF

D: TRBD1
V: TRBV3-1/TRBV3-2
J: TRBJ2-3
size: -
DNA: TGTGCCAGCAGCAAGCAGAACAGGGGCGGCACAGATACGCAGTATTTT
CDR3: CASSKQNRGGTDTQYF

D: -
V: TRBV19
J: TRBJ2-6
size: -
DNA: TGTGCCAGTAGCCGAGGAGTCTCTGGGGCCAACGTCCTGACTTTC
CDR3: CASSRGVSGANVLTF

D: TRBD1
V: TRBV27
J: TRBJ1-4
size: once
DNA: TGTGCCAGCAGTTTTCTGGGACAGGGGGAAAAACTGTTTTTT
CDR3: CASSFLGQGEKLFF

D: -
V: TRBV18
J: TRBJ2-5
size: -
DNA: TGTGCCAGCTCACCACGGTCCAGGGTCCAAGAGACCCAGTACTTC
CDR3: CASSPRSRVQETQYF

D: TRBD2
V: TRBV9
J: TRBJ2-1
size: once
DNA: TGTGCCAGCAGCGTAGCTGGGCTAGCGGGAGTGGATGAGCAGTTCTTC
CDR3: CASSVAGLAGVDEQFF

D: TRBD2
V: TRBV7-8
J: TRBJ2-7
size: -
DNA: TGTGCCAGCAGCGAAGGACTAGCGGGAGGGCCGAGCTCCTACGAGCAGTACTTC
CDR3: CASSEGLAGGPSSYEQYF

D: TRBD2
V: TRBV27
J: TRBJ2-7
size: -
DNA: TGTGCCAGCAGTTGGACTAGCGGAAACTACGAGCAGTACTTC
CDR3: CASSWTSGNYEQYF

D: TRBD1
V: TRBV5-6
J: TRBJ1-2
size: -
DNA: TGTGCCAGCAGCTTGGGGACAGGGTTAAGCTATGGCTACACCTTC
CDR3: CASSLGTGLSYGYTF